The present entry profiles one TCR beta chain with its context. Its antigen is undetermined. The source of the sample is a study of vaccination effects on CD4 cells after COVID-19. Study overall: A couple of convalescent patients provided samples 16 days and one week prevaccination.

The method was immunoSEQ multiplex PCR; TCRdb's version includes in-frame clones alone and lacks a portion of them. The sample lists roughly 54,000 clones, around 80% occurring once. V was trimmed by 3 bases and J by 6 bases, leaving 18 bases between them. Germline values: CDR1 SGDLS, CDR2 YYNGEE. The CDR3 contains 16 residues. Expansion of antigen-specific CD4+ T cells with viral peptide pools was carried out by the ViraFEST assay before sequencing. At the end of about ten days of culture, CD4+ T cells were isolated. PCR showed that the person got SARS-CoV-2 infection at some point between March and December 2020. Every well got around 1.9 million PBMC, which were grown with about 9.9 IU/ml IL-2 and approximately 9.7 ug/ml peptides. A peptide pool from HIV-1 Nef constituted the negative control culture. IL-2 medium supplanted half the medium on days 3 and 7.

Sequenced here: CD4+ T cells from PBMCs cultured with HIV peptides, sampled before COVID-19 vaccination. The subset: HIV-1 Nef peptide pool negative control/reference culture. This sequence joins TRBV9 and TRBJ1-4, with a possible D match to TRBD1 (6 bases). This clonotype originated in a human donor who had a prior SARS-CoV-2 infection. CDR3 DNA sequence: TGTGCCAGCAGCGAGGGGCAGGGGAGGTTAGATGAAAAACTGTTTTTT. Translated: CASSEGQGRLDEKLFF. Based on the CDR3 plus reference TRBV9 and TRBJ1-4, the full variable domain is DSGVTQTPKHLITATGQRVTLRCSPRSGDLSVYWYQQSLDQGLQFLIQYYNGEERAKGNILERFSAQQFPDLHSELNLSSLELGDSALYFCASSEGQGRLDEKLFFGSGTQLSVL.